The sample holds one count of the clone carrying this T cell receptor (beta chain). This record comes from a study of CD8+CD57+ T cells in acquired aplastic anemia. Whole-study context: An average of 3.2 ug of DNA was obtained from sorted CD4+ and CD8+ cells.

All sequencing subjects had displayed CD8+CD57+ cell expansion on flow cytometry. The TCR beta profiling, which covered VDJ combination and CDR3 sequence, was carried out using genomic DNA as the template. In TCRdb, the reads were re-called with MiXCR into one record per CDR3 protein. Of about 160,000 distinct CDR3 sequences detected, 40% to 50% appear once; the ten largest clones hold roughly 2.8%. The CDR3 is 15 amino acids. Germline V CDR1 and CDR2: LNHNV, YYDKDF (reference sequence). Between the trimmed V and J ends, which lost 1 base and 0 bases, there was a span of 8 bases. The sample taken for sequencing was sorted CD4+, CD8+, or CD8+CD57+ T cells (not recorded which) from PBMCs. The chain links TRBV15 to TRBJ2-3; no reliable D call. The receptor was isolated from a human donor with aplastic anemia. CDR3 nucleotides: TGTGCCACCAGCAGAGGGGGATCTAGCACAGATACGCAGTATTTT. Its protein product is CATSRGGSSTDTQYF.